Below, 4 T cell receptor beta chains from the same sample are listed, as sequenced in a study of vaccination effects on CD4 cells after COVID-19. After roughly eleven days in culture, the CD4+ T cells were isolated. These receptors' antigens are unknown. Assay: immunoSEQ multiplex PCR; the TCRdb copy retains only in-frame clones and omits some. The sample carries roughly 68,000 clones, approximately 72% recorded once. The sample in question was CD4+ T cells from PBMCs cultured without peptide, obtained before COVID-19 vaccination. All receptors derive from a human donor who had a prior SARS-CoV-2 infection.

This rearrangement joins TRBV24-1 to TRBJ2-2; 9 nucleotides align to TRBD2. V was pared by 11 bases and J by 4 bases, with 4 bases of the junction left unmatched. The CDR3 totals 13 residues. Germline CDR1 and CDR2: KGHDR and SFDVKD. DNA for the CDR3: TGTGCCATTAGCGGGGGAACCACCGGGGAGCTGTTTTTT. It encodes CAISGGTTGELFF.

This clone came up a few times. Here the CDR3 reads CASSFGANTEAFF. In DNA, the CDR3 is TGTGCCAGCAGCTTCGGGGCGAACACTGAAGCTTTCTTT. The chain recombines TRBV5-5 with TRBJ1-1; tentative D call: TRBD1 (5 bases). Germline CDR1 and CDR2: SGHKS and YYEKEE (reference sequence). This CDR3 region has 13 residues. Trimming left V 2 bases short and J 1 base short, with 6 bases between.

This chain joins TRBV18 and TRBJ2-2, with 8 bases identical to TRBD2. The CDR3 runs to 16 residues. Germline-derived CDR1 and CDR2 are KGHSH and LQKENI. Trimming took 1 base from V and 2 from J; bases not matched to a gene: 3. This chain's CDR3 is CASSPLTSGNTGELFF. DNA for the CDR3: TGTGCCAGCTCACCACTCACTAGCGGCAACACCGGGGAGCTGTTTTTT.

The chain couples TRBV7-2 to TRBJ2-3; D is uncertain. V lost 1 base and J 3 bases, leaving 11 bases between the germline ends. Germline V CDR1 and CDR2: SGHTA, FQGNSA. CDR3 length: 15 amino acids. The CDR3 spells CASSLGLGRTDTQYF. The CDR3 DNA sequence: TGTGCCAGCAGCTTAGGGCTCGGCCGGACAGATACGCAGTATTTT.